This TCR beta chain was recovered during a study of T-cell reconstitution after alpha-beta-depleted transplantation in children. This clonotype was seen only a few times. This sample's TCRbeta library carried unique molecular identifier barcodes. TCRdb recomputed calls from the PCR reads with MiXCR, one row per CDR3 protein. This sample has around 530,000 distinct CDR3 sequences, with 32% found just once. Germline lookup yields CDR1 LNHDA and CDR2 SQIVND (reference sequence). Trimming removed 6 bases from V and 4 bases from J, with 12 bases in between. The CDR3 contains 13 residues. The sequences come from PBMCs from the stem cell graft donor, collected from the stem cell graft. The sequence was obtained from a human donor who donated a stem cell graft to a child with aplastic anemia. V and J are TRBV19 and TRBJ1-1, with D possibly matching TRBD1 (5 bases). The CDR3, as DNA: TGTGCCAGTAGGAACGGGACGAGCACTGAAGCTTTCTTT. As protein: CASRNGTSTEAFF.